The next 6 T cell receptor beta chains were all read from a single sample in a study of blood T cell repertoires in COVID-19. The assay was immunoSEQ multiplex PCR, and TCRdb's table has in-frame clones only and misses some. The profile shows around 46,000 clones, approximately 85% of them singletons. Material: peripheral blood. The receptor set was obtained from a human donor in a cohort sampled during active COVID-19.

The V call is TRBV28, the J call TRBJ2-7; 10 positions agree with TRBD1. This CDR3 is 15 amino acids long. The V segment lost 6 bases and the J segment 4 bases; nucleotides outside the gene matches: 9. CDR1 and CDR2 (germline): MDHEN, SYDVKM. In DNA form, the CDR3 reads TGTGCCAGCAGAACCGGACAGGGGGAATGGTACGAGCAGTACTTC. Residues: CASRTGQGEWYEQYF.

In this sample, this clone turned up once. CDR3 protein: CASALVQGARNEQFF. The DNA for the CDR3 is TGTGCCAGCGCCCTCGTACAGGGGGCGCGAAATGAGCAGTTCTTC. The genes are TRBV27 and TRBJ2-1, with 9 bases matching TRBD1. The ends lost 8 bases at V and 7 bases at J; junction bases unmatched: 12. CDR1 MNHEY and CDR2 SMNVEV come from the germline V gene (reference sequence). This CDR3 contains 15 residues.

This chain joins TRBV6-2 or TRBV6-3 and TRBJ2-7; possibly TRBD2 for D (5 bases). Germline values: CDR1 MNHEY, CDR2 SVGEGT. This CDR3 spans 15 amino acids. The germline V and J ends were trimmed by 0 bases and 5 bases, with 14 bases remaining between them. The CDR3 region is CASSYSGDRTNEQYF. The CDR3 DNA reads as TGTGCCAGCAGTTACTCCGGGGATCGGACGAACGAGCAGTACTTC.

V and J are TRBV11-3 and TRBJ2-5; the match to TRBD1 covers 10 bases. Trimming at V came to 5 bases and at J to 3 bases, leaving 9 bases not matched to a gene. In germline, CDR1 is SGHNT, CDR2 YENEEA. The CDR3 contains 16 residues. CDR3 amino acids: CASSRSTGGVKETQYF. The CDR3 nucleotides are TGTGCCAGCAGCCGATCGACAGGGGGCGTAAAAGAGACCCAGTACTTC.

The genes are TRBV4-1 and TRBJ2-1; 12 bases line up with TRBD2. Germline CDR1 reads MGHRA; CDR2 reads YSYEKL. The CDR3 totals 18 residues. The J segment lost 4 bases and the V segment lost 0 bases, leaving 7 bases of the junction unmatched. CDR3 coding DNA: TGCGCCAGCAGCCAAGATGGCCTAGCGGGGGGGCCGTACAATGAGCAGTTCTTC. Residues: CASSQDGLAGGPYNEQFF.

The chain couples TRBV6-5 to TRBJ1-2; 8 nucleotides line up with TRBD1. The germline V gene has CDR1 MNHEY and CDR2 SVGAGI. V lost 0 bases to trimming and J lost 6 bases; unmatched junction nucleotides: 3. The CDR3 has 14 residues. DNA for the CDR3: TGTGCCAGCAGTTACTCCCTGACAGGGGATGGCTACACCTTC. Its translation: CASSYSLTGDGYTF.